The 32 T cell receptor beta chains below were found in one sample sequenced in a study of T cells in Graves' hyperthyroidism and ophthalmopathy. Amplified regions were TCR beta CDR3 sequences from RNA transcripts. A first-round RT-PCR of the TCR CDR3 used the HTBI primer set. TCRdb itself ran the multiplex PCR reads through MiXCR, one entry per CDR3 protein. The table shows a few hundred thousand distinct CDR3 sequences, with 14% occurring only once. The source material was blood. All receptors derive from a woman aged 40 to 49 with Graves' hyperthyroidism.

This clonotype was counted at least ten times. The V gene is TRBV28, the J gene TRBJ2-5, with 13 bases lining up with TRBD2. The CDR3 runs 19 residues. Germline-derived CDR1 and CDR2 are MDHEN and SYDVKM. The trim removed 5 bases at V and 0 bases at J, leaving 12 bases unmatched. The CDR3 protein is CASSHSGLAGPLYQETQYF. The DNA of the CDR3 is TGTGCCAGCAGTCACTCGGGACTAGCGGGACCGCTTTACCAAGAGACCCAGTACTTC. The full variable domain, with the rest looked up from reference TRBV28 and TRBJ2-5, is DVKVTQSSRYLVKRTGEKVFLECVQDMDHENMFWYRQDPGLGLRLIYFSYDVKMKEKGDIPEGYSVSREKKERFSLILESASTNQTSMYLCASSHSGLAGPLYQETQYFGPGTRLLVL.

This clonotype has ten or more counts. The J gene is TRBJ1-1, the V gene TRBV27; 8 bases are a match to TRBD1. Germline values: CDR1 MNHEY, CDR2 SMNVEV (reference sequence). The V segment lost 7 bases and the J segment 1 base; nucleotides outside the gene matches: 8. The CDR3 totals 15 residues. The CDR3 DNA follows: TGTGCCAGCACGCGGGCAGGGGGCGAGAACACTGAAGCTTTCTTT. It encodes CASTRAGGENTEAFF.

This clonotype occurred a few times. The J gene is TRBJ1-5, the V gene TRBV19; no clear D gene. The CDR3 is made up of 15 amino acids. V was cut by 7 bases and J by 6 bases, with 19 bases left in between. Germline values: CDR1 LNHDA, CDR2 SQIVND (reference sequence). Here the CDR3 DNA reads TGTGCCAGTAATCCCTGGCGAGGATCGACTCAGCCCCAGCATTTT. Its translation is CASNPWRGSTQPQHF.

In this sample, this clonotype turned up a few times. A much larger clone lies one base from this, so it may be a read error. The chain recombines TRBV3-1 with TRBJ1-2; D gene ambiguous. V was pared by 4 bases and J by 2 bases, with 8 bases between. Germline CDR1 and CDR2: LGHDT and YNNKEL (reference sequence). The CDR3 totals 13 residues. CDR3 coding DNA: TGTGCCAGCAGCCGAGTGCTAAACTATGGCTACACCTTC. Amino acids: CASSRVLNYGYTF.

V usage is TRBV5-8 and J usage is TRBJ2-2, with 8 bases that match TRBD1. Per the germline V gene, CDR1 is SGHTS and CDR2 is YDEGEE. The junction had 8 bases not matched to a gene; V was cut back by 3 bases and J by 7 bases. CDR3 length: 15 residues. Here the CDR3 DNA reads TGTGCCAGCAGCTCTCGGACAGGGTTTGTCGGGGAGCTGTTTTTT. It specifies CASSSRTGFVGELFF.

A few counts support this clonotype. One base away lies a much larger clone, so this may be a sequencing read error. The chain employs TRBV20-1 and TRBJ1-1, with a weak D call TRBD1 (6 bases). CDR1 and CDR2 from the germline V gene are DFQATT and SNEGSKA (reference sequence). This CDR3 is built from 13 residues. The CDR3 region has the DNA TGCAGTGCCCAGGGGACGGTAAACACTGAAGCTTCCTTT. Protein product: CSAQGTVNTEASF.

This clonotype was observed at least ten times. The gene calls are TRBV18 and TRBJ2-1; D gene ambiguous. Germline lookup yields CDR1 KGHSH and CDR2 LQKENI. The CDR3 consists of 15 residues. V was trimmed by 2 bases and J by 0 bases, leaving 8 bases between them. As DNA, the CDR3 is TGTGCCAGCTCACCATCCCCGAGCTCCTACAATGAGCAGTTCTTC. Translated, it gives CASSPSPSSYNEQFF.

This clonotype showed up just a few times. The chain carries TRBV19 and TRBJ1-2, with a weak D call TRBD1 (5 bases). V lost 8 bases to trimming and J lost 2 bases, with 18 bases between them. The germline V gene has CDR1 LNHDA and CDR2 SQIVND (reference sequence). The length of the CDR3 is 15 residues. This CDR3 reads CASGKTGTANYGYTF. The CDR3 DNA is TGTGCCAGTGGTAAGACCGGGACGGCGAACTATGGCTACACCTTC.

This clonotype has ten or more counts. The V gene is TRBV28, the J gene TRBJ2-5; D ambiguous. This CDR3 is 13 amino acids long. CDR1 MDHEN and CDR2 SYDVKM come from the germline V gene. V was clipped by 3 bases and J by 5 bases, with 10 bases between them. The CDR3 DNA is TGTGCCAGCAGTTTCCGGGCCAGCGAGACCCAGTACTTC. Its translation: CASSFRASETQYF.

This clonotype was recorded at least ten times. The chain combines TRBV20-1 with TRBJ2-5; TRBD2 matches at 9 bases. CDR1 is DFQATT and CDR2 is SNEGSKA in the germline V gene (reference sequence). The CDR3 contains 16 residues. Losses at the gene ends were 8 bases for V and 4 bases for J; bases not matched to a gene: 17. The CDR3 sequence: CSTSLGGGRAPETQYF. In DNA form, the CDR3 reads TGCAGTACAAGTCTTGGGGGCGGGAGGGCCCCAGAGACCCAGTACTTC.

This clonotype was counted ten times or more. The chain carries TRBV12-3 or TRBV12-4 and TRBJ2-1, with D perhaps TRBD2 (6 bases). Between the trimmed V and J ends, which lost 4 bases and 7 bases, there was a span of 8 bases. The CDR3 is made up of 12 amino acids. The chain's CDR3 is CASSWLANEQFF. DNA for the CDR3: TGTGCCAGCAGTTGGCTAGCGAATGAGCAGTTCTTC.

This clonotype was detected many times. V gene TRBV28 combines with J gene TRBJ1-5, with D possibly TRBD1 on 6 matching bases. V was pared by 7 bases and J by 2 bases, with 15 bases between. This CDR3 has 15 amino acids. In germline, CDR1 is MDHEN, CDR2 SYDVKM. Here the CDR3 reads CASIEGGGGNQPQHF. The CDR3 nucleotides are TGTGCCAGCATAGAAGGGGGAGGAGGCAATCAGCCCCAGCATTTT.

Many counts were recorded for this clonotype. CDR3 nucleotide sequence: TGTGCCAGCGCCCTTAGCGGGAGCCCCGCAGATACGCAGTATTTT. This translates into CASALSGSPADTQYF. V usage is TRBV7-3 and J usage is TRBJ2-3; 9 nucleotides match TRBD2. J gave up 4 bases and V 8 bases, and 10 bases lay outside the gene matches. The germline gives CDR1 SGHTA, CDR2 FQGTGA. The CDR3 covers 15 residues.

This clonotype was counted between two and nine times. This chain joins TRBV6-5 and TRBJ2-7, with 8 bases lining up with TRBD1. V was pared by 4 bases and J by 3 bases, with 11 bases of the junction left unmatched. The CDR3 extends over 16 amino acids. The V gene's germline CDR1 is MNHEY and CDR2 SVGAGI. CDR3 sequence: CASSSSGQVPYYEQYF. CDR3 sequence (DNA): TGTGCCAGCAGTTCCTCGGGACAGGTGCCGTACTACGAGCAGTACTTC.

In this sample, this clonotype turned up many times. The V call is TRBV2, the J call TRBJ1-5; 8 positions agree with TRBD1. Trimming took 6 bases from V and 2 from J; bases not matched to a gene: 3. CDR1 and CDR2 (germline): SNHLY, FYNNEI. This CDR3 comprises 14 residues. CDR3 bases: TGTGCCAGCAGCGAGGGACAGGGCAATCAGCCCCAGCATTTT. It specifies CASSEGQGNQPQHF.

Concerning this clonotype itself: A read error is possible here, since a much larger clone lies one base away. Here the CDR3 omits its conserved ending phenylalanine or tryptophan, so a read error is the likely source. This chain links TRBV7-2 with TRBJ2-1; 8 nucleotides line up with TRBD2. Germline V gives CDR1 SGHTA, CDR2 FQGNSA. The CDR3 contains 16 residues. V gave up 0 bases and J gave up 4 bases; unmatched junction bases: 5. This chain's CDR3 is CASSLAGASGYNEQFL. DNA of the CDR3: TGTGCCAGCAGCTTAGCTGGGGCTAGCGGGTACAATGAGCAGTTCCTC.

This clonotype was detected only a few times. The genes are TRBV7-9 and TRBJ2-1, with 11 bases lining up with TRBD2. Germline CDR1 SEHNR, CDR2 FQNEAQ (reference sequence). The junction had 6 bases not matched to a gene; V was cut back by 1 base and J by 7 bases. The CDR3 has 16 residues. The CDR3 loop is CASSLEGLAVSNEQFF. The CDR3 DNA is TGTGCCAGCAGCTTAGAGGGACTAGCGGTATCAAATGAGCAGTTCTTC.

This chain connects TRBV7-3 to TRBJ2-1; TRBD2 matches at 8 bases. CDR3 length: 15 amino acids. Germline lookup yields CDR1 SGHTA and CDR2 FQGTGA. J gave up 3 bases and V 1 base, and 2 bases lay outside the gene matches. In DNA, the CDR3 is TGTGCCAGCAGCTTAATAGCGGGGTACTACAATGAGCAGTTCTTC. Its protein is CASSLIAGYYNEQFF.

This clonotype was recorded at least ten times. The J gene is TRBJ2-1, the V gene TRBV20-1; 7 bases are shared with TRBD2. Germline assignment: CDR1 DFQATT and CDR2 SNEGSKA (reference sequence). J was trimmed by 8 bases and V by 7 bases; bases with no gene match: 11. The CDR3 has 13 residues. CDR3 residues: CSGLGGPVDEQFF. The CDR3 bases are TGCAGTGGTCTGGGAGGGCCTGTCGATGAGCAGTTCTTC.

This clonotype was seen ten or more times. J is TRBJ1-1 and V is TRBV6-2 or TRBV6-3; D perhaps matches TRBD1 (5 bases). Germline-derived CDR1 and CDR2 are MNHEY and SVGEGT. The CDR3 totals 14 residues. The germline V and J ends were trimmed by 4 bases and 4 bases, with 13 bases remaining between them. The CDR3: CASSSSPGLTEAFF. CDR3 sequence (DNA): TGTGCCAGCAGTTCCTCACCGGGGCTCACTGAAGCTTTCTTT.

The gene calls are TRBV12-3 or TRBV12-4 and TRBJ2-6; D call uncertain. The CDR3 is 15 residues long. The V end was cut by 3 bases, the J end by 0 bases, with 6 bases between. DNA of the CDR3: TGTGCCAGCAGTTTTTCCTACTCTGGGGCCAACGTCCTGACTTTC. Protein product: CASSFSYSGANVLTF.

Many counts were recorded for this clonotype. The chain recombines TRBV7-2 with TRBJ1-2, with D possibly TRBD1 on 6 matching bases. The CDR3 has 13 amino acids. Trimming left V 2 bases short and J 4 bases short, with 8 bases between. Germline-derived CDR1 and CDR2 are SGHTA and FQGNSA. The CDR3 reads CASSLRDTYGYTF. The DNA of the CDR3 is TGTGCCAGCAGCTTACGGGACACCTATGGCTACACCTTC.

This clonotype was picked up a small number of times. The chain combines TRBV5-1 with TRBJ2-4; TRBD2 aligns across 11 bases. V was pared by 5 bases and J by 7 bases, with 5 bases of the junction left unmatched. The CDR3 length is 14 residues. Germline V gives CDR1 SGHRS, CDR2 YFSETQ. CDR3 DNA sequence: TGCGCCAGCAGTCAACTAGCGGGAGATAACATTCAGTACTTC. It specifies CASSQLAGDNIQYF.

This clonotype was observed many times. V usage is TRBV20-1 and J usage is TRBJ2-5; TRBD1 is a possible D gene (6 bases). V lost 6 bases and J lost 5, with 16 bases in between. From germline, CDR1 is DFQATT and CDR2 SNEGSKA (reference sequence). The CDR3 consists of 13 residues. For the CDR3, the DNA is TGCAGTGCCCTACTTCCGGGACACGAGACCCAGTACTTC. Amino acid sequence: CSALLPGHETQYF.

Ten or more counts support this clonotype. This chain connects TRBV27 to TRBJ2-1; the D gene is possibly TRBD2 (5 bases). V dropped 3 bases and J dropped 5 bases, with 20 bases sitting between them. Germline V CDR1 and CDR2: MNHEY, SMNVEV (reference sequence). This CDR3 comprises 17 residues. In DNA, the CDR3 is TGTGCCAGCAGTTTTTCACCCTCCGGACTGGGGAACAATGAGCAGTTCTTC. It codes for CASSFSPSGLGNNEQFF.

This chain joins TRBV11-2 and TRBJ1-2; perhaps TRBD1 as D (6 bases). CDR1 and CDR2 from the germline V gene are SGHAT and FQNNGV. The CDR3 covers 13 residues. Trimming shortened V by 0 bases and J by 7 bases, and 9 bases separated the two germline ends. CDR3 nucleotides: TGTGCCAGCAGCTTAGAAGGGGGTAGTGGCTACACCTTC. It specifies CASSLEGGSGYTF.

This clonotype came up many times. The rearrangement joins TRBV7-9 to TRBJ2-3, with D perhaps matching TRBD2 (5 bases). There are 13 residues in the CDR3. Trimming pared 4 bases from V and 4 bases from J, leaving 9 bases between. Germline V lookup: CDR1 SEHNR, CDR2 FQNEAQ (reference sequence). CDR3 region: CASSSSSPDTQYF. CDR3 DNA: TGTGCCAGCAGCTCGTCTAGCCCAGATACGCAGTATTTT.

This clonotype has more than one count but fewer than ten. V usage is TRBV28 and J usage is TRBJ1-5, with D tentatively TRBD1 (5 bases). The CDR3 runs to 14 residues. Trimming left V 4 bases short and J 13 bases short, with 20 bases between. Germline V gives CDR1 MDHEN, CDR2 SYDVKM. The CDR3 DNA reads TGTGCCAGCAGTTCTTCTCGGGGCATAACGAGACAGCATTTT. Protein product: CASSSSRGITRQHF.

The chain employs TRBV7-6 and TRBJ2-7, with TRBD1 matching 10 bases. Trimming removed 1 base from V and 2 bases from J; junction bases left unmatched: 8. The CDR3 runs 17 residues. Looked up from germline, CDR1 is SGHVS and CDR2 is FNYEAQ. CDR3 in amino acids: CASSLGSLGTGAYEQYF. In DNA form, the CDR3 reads TGTGCCAGCAGCTTAGGTTCTTTGGGGACAGGGGCCTACGAGCAGTACTTC.

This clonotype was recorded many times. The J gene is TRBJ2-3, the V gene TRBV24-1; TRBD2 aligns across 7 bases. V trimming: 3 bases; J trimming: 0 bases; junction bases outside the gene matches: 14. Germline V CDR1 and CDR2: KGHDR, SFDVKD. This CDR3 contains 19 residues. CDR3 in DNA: TGTGCCACCAGTGATACGCGGGGATCTAGCGGAGCTAGCACAGATACGCAGTATTTT. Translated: CATSDTRGSSGASTDTQYF.

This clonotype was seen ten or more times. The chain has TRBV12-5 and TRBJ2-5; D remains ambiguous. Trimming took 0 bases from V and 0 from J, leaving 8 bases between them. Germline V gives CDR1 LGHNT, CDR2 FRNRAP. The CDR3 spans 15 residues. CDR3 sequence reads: CASGLVQGNQETQYF. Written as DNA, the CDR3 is TGTGCTAGTGGTTTGGTACAAGGGAACCAAGAGACCCAGTACTTC.

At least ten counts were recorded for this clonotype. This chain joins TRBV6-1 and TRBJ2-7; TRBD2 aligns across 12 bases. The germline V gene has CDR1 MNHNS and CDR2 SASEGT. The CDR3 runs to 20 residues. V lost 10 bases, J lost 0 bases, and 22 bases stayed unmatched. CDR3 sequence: CATAYPSRRLAGVVSYEQYF. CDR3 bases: TGTGCCACCGCGTACCCCTCCCGTCGACTAGCGGGAGTAGTCTCCTACGAGCAGTACTTC.